This T cell receptor (beta chain) is drawn from a study of T cell changes during pregnancy in multiple sclerosis. The data were produced by immunoSEQ multiplex PCR, yet TCRdb's version contains in-frame clones alone and is incomplete. The sample holds about 76,000 clones, about 90% seen once. The CDR3 is 13 amino acids. V dropped 1 base and J dropped 10 bases, with 11 bases sitting between them. Germline CDR1 and CDR2: MGHRA and YSYEKL. Source: peripheral blood, taken in the first trimester of pregnancy. The sequence derives from a female donor in good health, enrolled as a control in a pregnancy study. This chain links TRBV4-1 with TRBJ2-1, with D tentatively TRBD2 (5 bases). The CDR3 reads CASSQALAWEQFF. The CDR3 nucleotides read TGCGCCAGCAGCCAAGCATTAGCGTGGGAGCAGTTCTTC.